This is a list of T cell receptor beta chains from one sample in a study of T cell responses to AZD1222 COVID-19 vaccine. Measured with immunoSEQ multiplex PCR; TCRdb has only the in-frame clones, and not every one. The sample carries about 57,000 clones, over 75% recorded once. This sample comprised peripheral blood, obtained on day 0 of AZD1222 vaccination. These receptors were collected from an adult in good health. The CDR3 runs from the conserved cysteine through the conserved F or W. The D gene is left open where the match is weak. Where a row states a size, it is once, few, many or the class of an expanded clone; other rows omit it.

d_gene	v_gene	abundance	j_gene	len	CDR3nt	CDR3aa
.	TRBV7-3	.	TRBJ1-1	13	TGTGCCAGCAGCAGAACAGTGAACACTGAAGCTTTCTTT	CASSRTVNTEAFF
.	TRBV10-3	.	TRBJ1-2	13	TGTGCCATCAGTGAGTCTTACAATGAGGGCTACACCTTC	CAISESYNEGYTF
.	TRBV12-3/TRBV12-4	.	TRBJ1-5	13	TGTGCCAGCAGTTTAGAGGACGATCAGCCCCAGCATTTT	CASSLEDDQPQHF
TRBD1	TRBV29-1	.	TRBJ1-1	16	TGCAGCACCCCCCCCTCCAGACAGGGGGCGAACACTGAAGCTTTCTTT	CSTPPSRQGANTEAFF
.	TRBV27	.	TRBJ1-1	16	TGTGCCAGCAGTTTATTTACCGGCAGACCGAACACTGAAGCTTTCTTT	CASSLFTGRPNTEAFF
.	TRBV3-1/TRBV3-2	.	TRBJ1-1	12	TGTGCCAGCAGCCAATCGGTGGGTGAAGCTTTCTTT	CASSQSVGEAFF
TRBD1	TRBV11-2	.	TRBJ1-1	13	TGTGCCACCTACACCCCAGGGGGCACTGAAGCTTTCTTT	CATYTPGGTEAFF
TRBD1	TRBV3-1/TRBV3-2	once	TRBJ1-4	16	TGTGCCAGCAGCCTAGGGGGACAGTCAACTAATGAAAAACTGTTTTTT	CASSLGGQSTNEKLFF
TRBD1	TRBV30	.	TRBJ1-5	13	TGTGCCTGGGGGGACAGAGGTAATCAGCCCCAGCATTTT	CAWGDRGNQPQHF
.	TRBV25-1	.	TRBJ2-5	12	TGTGCCAGCAGTGCCCCTCGTGAGACCCAGTACTTC	CASSAPRETQYF
TRBD1	TRBV25-1	.	TRBJ2-3	17	TGTGCCAGTCAGAGGACAGGGGGGAGAATTAGCACAGATACGCAGTATTTT	CASQRTGGRISTDTQYF
TRBD1	TRBV27	.	TRBJ2-7	14	TGTGCCAGCAGTTTAAGGGAGACAGGGGGCCGATCGTACTTC	CASSLRETGGRSYF
.	TRBV6-5	.	TRBJ2-1	14	TGTGCCAGCAGCCCCCAATGGGGCTCCAATGAGCAGTTCTTC	CASSPQWGSNEQFF
.	TRBV6-6	.	TRBJ2-4	13	TGTGCCAGCAGTTATTCCTCCGGCCAAGGTGAAGACTTC	CASSYSSGQGEDF
.	TRBV18	.	TRBJ1-5	13	TGTGCCAGCTCACTGCGGAAAGATCAGCCCCAGCATTTT	CASSLRKDQPQHF
.	TRBV19	few	TRBJ2-7	14	TGTGCCAGTAGTCGACAGGAGTCCTCCTACGAGCAGTACTTC	CASSRQESSYEQYF
TRBD1	TRBV18	.	TRBJ1-4	19	TGTGCCAGCTCACTAAGCATGACAGGGGGCGTTGGAACTAATGAAAAACTGTTTTTT	CASSLSMTGGVGTNEKLFF
TRBD1	TRBV6-5	.	TRBJ2-2	15	TGTGCCAGCAGTTACAGGACAGGGAACACCGGGGAGCTGTTTTTT	CASSYRTGNTGELFF
TRBD1	TRBV25-1	.	TRBJ1-1	15	TGTGCCAGCAGTGAGCCAGGGGGGCTGAACACTGAAGCTTTCTTT	CASSEPGGLNTEAFF
.	TRBV25-1	once	TRBJ1-2	14	TGTGCCAGCAGTGAATGGGGATTGCCCTATGGCTACACCTTC	CASSEWGLPYGYTF
.	TRBV3-1/TRBV3-2	few	TRBJ1-6	14	TGTGCCAGCAGCCAAGACAGGGGTAATTCACCCCTCCACTTT	CASSQDRGNSPLHF
.	TRBV2	.	TRBJ1-5	18	TGTGCCAGCAGTGAACTGTTTATGGCTCTAGGTCGCAATCAGCCCCAGCATTTT	CASSELFMALGRNQPQHF
TRBD2	TRBV19	.	TRBJ2-5	16	TGTGCCAGTAGTTGGGGGACTAGCGGAGTCGTGAAGACCCAGTACTTC	CASSWGTSGVVKTQYF
.	TRBV9	.	TRBJ1-5	14	TGTGCCAGCAGCGTAGCGCCGTTAGCACAGCCCCAGCATTTT	CASSVAPLAQPQHF
TRBD1	TRBV7-2	.	TRBJ2-2	15	TGTGCCAGCAGCTTATCTGACAGGGTCACCGGGGAGCTGTTTTTT	CASSLSDRVTGELFF
.	TRBV5-4	.	TRBJ1-3	13	TGTGCCAGCAGCTTGTCCCGAGGAAACACCATATATTTT	CASSLSRGNTIYF
.	TRBV5-1	.	TRBJ1-1	13	TGCGCCAGCAGCTCGGACTGGAACACTGAAGCTTTCTTT	CASSSDWNTEAFF
.	TRBV3-1/TRBV3-2	.	TRBJ2-5	14	TGTGCCAGCAGCCAAGCGGGTGCCCAAGAGACCCAGTACTTC	CASSQAGAQETQYF
.	TRBV23-1	.	TRBJ1-1	16	TGCGCCAGCAGTCACCCCCCAGCAGGGAGGAACACTGAAGCTTTCTTT	CASSHPPAGRNTEAFF
TRBD1	TRBV5-6	.	TRBJ1-2	16	TGTGCCAGCAGCGTAGGCGGTCAGGGGGTGAACTATGGCTACACCTTC	CASSVGGQGVNYGYTF
.	TRBV5-4	.	TRBJ2-1	16	TGTGCCAGCAGCTCAGGGGGGCGGGTTGCCTACAATGAGCAGTTCTTC	CASSSGGRVAYNEQFF
.	TRBV9	.	TRBJ1-1	15	TGTGCCAGCAGCGTAGACCAGGGGAGGTCCACTGAAGCTTTCTTT	CASSVDQGRSTEAFF
.	TRBV19	few	TRBJ1-5	15	TGTGCCAGTAGGGGGGGTTGGCAGGGTTATCAGCCCCAGCATTTT	CASRGGWQGYQPQHF
TRBD1	TRBV2	.	TRBJ2-7	15	TGTGCCAGCAGTGAAACTGGGACAGGACCTCATGAGCAGTACTTC	CASSETGTGPHEQYF
.	TRBV5-6	.	TRBJ1-1	15	TGTGCCAGCAGCTCAGCAGGGCGGAGGAACACTGAAGCTTTCTTT	CASSSAGRRNTEAFF
.	TRBV10-3	.	TRBJ1-1	12	TGTGCCATCAGCAGCCTAGCCGGTGAAGCTTTCTTT	CAISSLAGEAFF
.	TRBV27	.	TRBJ1-5	15	TGTGCCAGCAGTTTATCGACTTATAGCAATCAGCCCCAGCATTTT	CASSLSTYSNQPQHF